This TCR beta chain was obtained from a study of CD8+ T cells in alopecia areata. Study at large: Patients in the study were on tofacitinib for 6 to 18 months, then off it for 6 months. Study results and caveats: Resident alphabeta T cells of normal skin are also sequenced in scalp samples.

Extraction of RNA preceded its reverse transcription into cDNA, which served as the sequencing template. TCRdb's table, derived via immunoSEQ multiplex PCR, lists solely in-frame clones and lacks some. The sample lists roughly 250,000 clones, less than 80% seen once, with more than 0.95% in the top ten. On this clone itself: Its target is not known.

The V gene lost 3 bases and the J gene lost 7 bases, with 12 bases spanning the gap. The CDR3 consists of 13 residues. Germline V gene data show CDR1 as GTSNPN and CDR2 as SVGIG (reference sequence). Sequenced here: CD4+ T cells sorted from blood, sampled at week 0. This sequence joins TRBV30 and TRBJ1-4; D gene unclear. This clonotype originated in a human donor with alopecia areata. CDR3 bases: TGTGCCTGGAGCCCGCTACGAGGTGAAAAACTGTTTTTT. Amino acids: CAWSPLRGEKLFF.